Following are 29 T cell receptor beta chains from one sample sequenced in a study of T-cell reconstitution after alpha-beta-depleted transplantation in children. Unique molecular identifiers were incorporated when the TCRbeta library was constructed. MiXCR, run by TCRdb on the PCR reads, gives a single entry per CDR3 protein. The table lists fewer than 750,000 distinct CDR3 sequences, roughly 27% of them singletons. Sequenced here: PBMCs, sampled before TCRalphabeta/CD19-depleted stem cell transplant. The receptors were gathered from a boy under two years old with Wiskott-Aldrich syndrome, due to receive a stem cell transplant.

The rearrangement joins TRBV7-6 to TRBJ2-1, with 7 bases aligning to TRBD2. The germline CDR1 and CDR2 sequences are SGHVS and FNYEAQ. The CDR3 totals 13 residues. V was pared by 4 bases and J by 8 bases, with 5 bases of the junction left unmatched. The CDR3 spells CASSSLSGDEQFF. The CDR3 bases are TGTGCCAGCAGCTCCCTAAGCGGGGATGAGCAGTTCTTC.

This sequence joins TRBV20-1 and TRBJ1-3; 7 bases are a match to TRBD1. With V trimmed by 5 bases and J by 0 bases, 1 base remained unmatched. The CDR3 spans 13 residues. Germline V CDR1 and CDR2: DFQATT, SNEGSKA (reference sequence). The CDR3 region is CSAWTGSGNTIYF. CDR3 DNA sequence: TGCAGTGCTTGGACAGGCTCTGGAAACACCATATATTTT.

In DNA form, the CDR3 reads TGCAGTGCTAATAGCGGGAGGAACGGCGAGCAGTACTTC. Its protein product is CSANSGRNGEQYF. The chain uses TRBV20-1 and TRBJ2-7; 10 nucleotides match TRBD2. Germline V gene sequence: CDR1 DFQATT, CDR2 SNEGSKA (reference sequence). The V gene end was trimmed by 4 bases and the J gene end by 6 bases; junction bases not matched to a gene: 6. The CDR3 spans 13 residues.

This clonotype was seen a handful of times. This chain uses TRBV7-2 with TRBJ2-1, with D possibly matching TRBD2 (7 bases). Germline V gene lookup returns CDR1 SGHTA and CDR2 FQGNSA. V lost 4 bases, J lost 0 bases, and 13 bases lay in between. CDR3 length: 16 residues. In DNA, the CDR3 is TGTGCCAGCAGCTCCCGGCGGGGGCACTCCTACAATGAGCAGTTCTTC. This sequence encodes CASSSRRGHSYNEQFF.

This clonotype was picked up a small number of times. The chain joins TRBV5-1 to TRBJ1-6; D is undetermined. CDR3 length: 15 residues. Germline CDR1 is SGHRS and CDR2 is YFSETQ. The germline V and J ends were trimmed by 0 bases and 9 bases, with 13 bases remaining between them. Written as DNA, the CDR3 is TGCGCCAGCAGCTTGGAATCAGTAGAAGGTTCACCCCTCCACTTT. Protein: CASSLESVEGSPLHF.

This clonotype has just a few counts. This rearrangement joins TRBV28 to TRBJ1-1; TRBD1 is a possible D gene (5 bases). Per the germline V gene, CDR1 is MDHEN and CDR2 is SYDVKM. The V end lost 6 bases, the J end lost 10 bases, and 24 bases lay between the germline ends. The length of the CDR3 is 15 residues. CDR3 sequence: CASSSPDSNGRSAFF. CDR3 DNA sequence: TGTGCCAGCAGCTCCCCCGACAGTAATGGGAGGTCAGCTTTCTTT.

In its sample, this clonotype was seen many times. V gene TRBV9 combines with J gene TRBJ1-4; unclear D gene. Trimming left V 3 bases short and J 7 bases short, with 7 bases between. From germline, CDR1 is SGDLS and CDR2 YYNGEE. CDR3 size: 12 residues. The CDR3 loop reads CASSAEGEKLFF. CDR3 nucleotides: TGTGCCAGCAGCGCCGAAGGTGAAAAACTGTTTTTT. Filled out from reference TRBV9 and TRBJ1-4, the complete variable domain reads DSGVTQTPKHLITATGQRVTLRCSPRSGDLSVYWYQQSLDQGLQFLIQYYNGEERAKGNILERFSAQQFPDLHSELNLSSLELGDSALYFCASSAEGEKLFFGSGTQLSVL.

There are a few counts of this clonotype. J is TRBJ2-2 and V is TRBV7-9; D unclear. The germline CDR1 and CDR2 sequences are SEHNR and FQNEAQ (reference sequence). V lost 5 bases and J lost 4, with 8 bases in between. The CDR3 spans 13 residues. CDR3 sequence (DNA): TGTGCCAGCAGCCAGGCAGCCACCGGGGAGCTGTTTTTT. Residues: CASSQAATGELFF.

The gene calls are TRBV7-7 and TRBJ2-1; 7 nucleotides align to TRBD2. The V and J ends lost 1 base and 7 bases, in that order; junction bases with no gene match: 7. Germline lookup yields CDR1 SSHAT and CDR2 FNYEAQ (reference sequence). The CDR3 runs 15 residues. In DNA, the CDR3 is TGTGCCAGCAGCTTAGATCCGGGACTACTGAATGAGCAGTTCTTC. It codes for CASSLDPGLLNEQFF.

The chain carries TRBV2 and TRBJ2-2; no reliable D call. V gave up 2 bases and J gave up 6 bases, with 7 bases separating them. The CDR3 runs 13 residues. The germline V gene has CDR1 SNHLY and CDR2 FYNNEI. The CDR3 spells CASSERVAGELFF. The CDR3 DNA sequence: TGTGCCAGCAGTGAAAGGGTGGCCGGGGAGCTGTTTTTT.

This clonotype turned up a few times. The J gene is TRBJ2-7, the V gene TRBV5-1, with 7 bases aligning to TRBD2. The germline V gene has CDR1 SGHRS and CDR2 YFSETQ. Trimming at V came to 4 bases and at J to 6 bases, leaving 10 bases not matched to a gene. CDR3 length: 14 residues. This chain's CDR3 is CASSAGGGPGEQYF. Written as DNA, the CDR3 is TGCGCCAGCAGCGCCGGGGGAGGGCCAGGCGAGCAGTACTTC.

The chain joins TRBV14 to TRBJ2-1; 12 bases are shared with TRBD1. From germline, CDR1 is SGHDN and CDR2 FVKESK. This CDR3 has 15 residues. The trim removed 5 bases at V and 8 bases at J, leaving 7 bases unmatched. CDR3 coding DNA: TGTGCCAGCAGCTGGGACAGGGGGCAAGTCGATGAGCAGTTCTTC. Translated, it gives CASSWDRGQVDEQFF.

The chain carries TRBV29-1 and TRBJ2-5; either TRBD1 or TRBD2 may supply D (6 bases each). The CDR3 loop spans 13 amino acids. Germline CDR1 reads SQVTM; CDR2 reads ANQGSEA. Trimming stripped 6 bases from V and 4 bases from J, with 15 bases between. The CDR3 reads CSVDRGLGETQYF. Written as DNA, the CDR3 is TGCAGCGTAGACCGGGGGCTAGGAGAGACCCAGTACTTC.

The chain couples TRBV29-1 to TRBJ1-1, with D unresolved. The CDR3 totals 12 residues. Trimming removed 7 bases from V and 4 bases from J, with 13 bases in between. Germline V gene lookup returns CDR1 SQVTM and CDR2 ANQGSEA. CDR3 sequence: CSAGGWATEAFF. The CDR3 nucleotides read TGCAGCGCCGGTGGCTGGGCCACTGAAGCTTTCTTT.

The chain joins TRBV15 to TRBJ2-7, with 11 positions matching TRBD2. The length of the CDR3 is 15 residues. Per the germline V gene, CDR1 is LNHNV and CDR2 is YYDKDF (reference sequence). Trimming cost V 3 bases and J 3 bases; bases outside gene matches: 4. The CDR3 sequence: CATSSPGLADYEQYF. CDR3 DNA sequence: TGTGCCACCAGCAGCCCGGGACTAGCGGACTACGAGCAGTACTTC.

There are a few counts of this clonotype. The chain recombines TRBV5-5 with TRBJ2-1; D unclear. The CDR3 has 16 residues. V was pared by 1 base and J by 3 bases, with 14 bases between. Germline values: CDR1 SGHKS, CDR2 YYEKEE (reference sequence). CDR3 nucleotide sequence: TGTGCCAGCAGCTTGAATGTCGGTCTGAACTACAATGAGCAGTTCTTC. This encodes CASSLNVGLNYNEQFF.

The V and J genes are TRBV7-9 and TRBJ1-1; D remains ambiguous. This CDR3 region has 13 residues. The germline gives CDR1 SEHNR, CDR2 FQNEAQ (reference sequence). V lost 5 bases, J lost 0 bases, and 7 bases lay in between. The CDR3: CASSPLLNTEAFF. CDR3 DNA sequence: TGTGCCAGCAGCCCCCTCCTGAACACTGAAGCTTTCTTT.

Details on this clonotype: An end of the junction differs from the germline gene, which may be a read error. V usage is TRBV5-1 and J usage is TRBJ2-7, with D unresolved. This CDR3 contains 11 residues. The germline V gene encodes CDR1 SGHRS and CDR2 YFSETQ. This chain's CDR3 is CASSLDSEQYF. The CDR3 DNA is TGTGCCAGCTCCCTCGACTCCGAGCAGTACTTC. Supplemented by reference TRBV5-1 and TRBJ2-7, the full variable domain reads KAGVTQTPRYLIKTRGQQVTLSCSPISGHRSVSWYQQTPGQGLQFLFEYFSETQRNKGNFPGRFSGRQFSNSRSEMNVSTLELGDSALYLCASSLDSEQYFGPGTRLTVT.

The chain has TRBV5-1 and TRBJ2-6; perhaps D is TRBD1 or TRBD2 (5 bases each). This CDR3 has 16 amino acids. Germline V CDR1 and CDR2: SGHRS, YFSETQ. With 4 bases removed from V and 0 bases from J, the gap between germline ends came to 11 bases. The CDR3 bases are TGCGCCAGCAGCCCCGGGGACGGCTCTGGGGCCAACGTCCTGACTTTC. Translating it yields CASSPGDGSGANVLTF.

This clonotype occurred many times. The rearrangement uses TRBV12-3 or TRBV12-4 and TRBJ2-2; perhaps TRBD2 as D (6 bases). The CDR3 runs to 14 residues. V lost 8 bases and J 3 bases, leaving 13 bases between the germline ends. The CDR3 sequence is CASLYSGYTGELFF. CDR3 coding DNA: TGTGCCAGCCTTTATAGCGGTTACACCGGGGAGCTGTTTTTT.

This clonotype was seen more than once but under ten times. V gene TRBV7-2 combines with J gene TRBJ1-5; D is perhaps TRBD1 (5 bases). V was shortened by 1 base and J by 7 bases, with 14 bases between the two germline ends. The CDR3 spans 15 residues. Germline assignment: CDR1 SGHTA and CDR2 FQGNSA. CDR3 loop: CASSLDFVQGQPQHF. For the CDR3, the DNA is TGTGCCAGCAGCTTAGACTTCGTTCAGGGCCAGCCCCAGCATTTT.

The chain has TRBV7-7 and TRBJ2-5; D gene uncertain. V lost 2 bases and J 2 bases, leaving 18 bases between the germline ends. Looked up from germline, CDR1 is SSHAT and CDR2 is FNYEAQ (reference sequence). The length of the CDR3 is 17 residues. The CDR3 sequence is CASSLFSVRRSQETQYF. DNA for the CDR3: TGTGCCAGCAGCTTATTCTCTGTGCGGCGATCTCAAGAGACCCAGTACTTC.

This chain joins TRBV5-1 and TRBJ2-2, with D uncertain. The CDR3 totals 11 residues. V dropped 5 bases and J dropped 4 bases, with 3 bases sitting between them. Germline lookup yields CDR1 SGHRS and CDR2 YFSETQ. CDR3 sequence: CASRVTGELFF. DNA for the CDR3: TGCGCCAGCAGGGTCACCGGGGAGCTGTTTTTT.

The genes are TRBV7-7 and TRBJ2-1; 12 positions agree with TRBD2. CDR1 is SSHAT and CDR2 is FNYEAQ in the germline V gene (reference sequence). This CDR3 region has 20 residues. J was trimmed by 0 bases and V by 4 bases; bases with no gene match: 13. CDR3 coding DNA: TGTGCCAGCAGCTCACCACTAGCGGGAGGACTCACGAGCTCCTACAATGAGCAGTTCTTC. Its translation is CASSSPLAGGLTSSYNEQFF.

This clonotype was found a few times. The chain recombines TRBV20-1 with TRBJ2-7; D possibly corresponds to TRBD2 (5 bases). The CDR3 has 11 residues. Germline V gene sequence: CDR1 DFQATT, CDR2 SNEGSKA (reference sequence). CDR3 nucleotides: TGCAGCGCCTACTACCTTGGGAGCCCGTACTTC. Encoded protein: CSAYYLGSPYF.

This CDR3 reads CASSEGISYEQYF. CDR3 coding DNA: TGTGCCAGCAGTGAAGGGATCTCCTACGAGCAGTACTTC. This chain links TRBV6-1 with TRBJ2-7; no clear D. There are 13 residues in the CDR3. Germline V gene sequence: CDR1 MNHNS, CDR2 SASEGT. Trimming left V 1 base short and J 0 bases short, with 4 bases between.

This clonotype was detected a few times. This rearrangement joins TRBV27 to TRBJ1-3; D is unresolved. Trimming took 2 bases from V and 2 from J, leaving 4 bases between them. CDR1 and CDR2 (germline): MNHEY, SMNVEV (reference sequence). This CDR3 comprises 13 residues. This CDR3 is CASSLQTGNTIYF. The CDR3 region has the DNA TGTGCCAGCAGTTTACAGACTGGAAACACCATATATTTT.

Comment on this clonotype: This likely comes from a read error, as the CDR3 has no conserved phenylalanine or tryptophan at its end. The limits of the CDR3 on the DNA are not certain, so only TCRdb's listed CDR3 is given. The chain links TRBV3-1 to TRBJ1-1. Germline V gives CDR1 LGHDT, CDR2 YNNKEL (reference sequence). The CDR3 is 12 amino acids long, termini counted. This CDR3 is CASSQDSIVRGD.

The chain uses TRBV5-1 and TRBJ2-5; the D call may be TRBD1 or TRBD2 (5 bases each). V gave up 4 bases and J gave up 2 bases, with 15 bases separating them. Germline V lookup: CDR1 SGHRS, CDR2 YFSETQ. CDR3 length: 15 residues. Here the CDR3 reads CASSARDQHQETQYF. For the CDR3, the DNA is TGCGCCAGCAGCGCCCGGGACCAACATCAAGAGACCCAGTACTTC.